Detailed here is one T cell receptor beta chain. CDR1 SGHNT and CDR2 YENEEA come from the germline V gene. The CDR3 consists of 17 residues. With 4 bases clipped from V and 6 bases from J, the junction kept 13 bases outside the gene matches. The data were taken from a study of blood T cell repertoires in COVID-19. Background on the study: The samples span acute and convalescent COVID-19 from the United States, Italy and Spain. PBMCs, B-cell-depleted T cells, or T cells provided the cDNA or gDNA that made up the material.

As handled by the study authors: Estimates of nucleated cell counts were drawn from the amplification of reference gene primers. Repertoires were generated with immunoSEQ multiplex PCR, while TCRdb's copy carries only in-frame clones and drops some. D and trimming come from the DNA, and the V and J calls and clone size come from that table. This repertoire shows about 31,000 clones, around 90% found once; its top ten account for about 8%. This TCR was sampled from a man aged 65-85 years with active or convalescent COVID-19. The sequenced sample consisted of peripheral blood. The chain couples TRBV11-3 to TRBJ2-1; 9 bases agree with TRBD2. CDR3 nucleotide sequence: TGTGCCAGCAGCTCCCCAAGGGGACTAGCTGAACCCAATGAGCAGTTCTTC. This encodes CASSSPRGLAEPNEQFF.